Presented here are 27 T cell receptor beta chains from one specimen sequenced in a study of cytomegalovirus exposure and HLA in healthy donors. The PCR contained 60 Vbeta and 13 Jbeta primers. The method was immunoSEQ multiplex PCR; TCRdb's version includes in-frame clones alone and lacks a portion of them. The data show more than 150,000 clones, more than 75% seen once. Sequencing was carried out using PBMCs. The receptors here all came from a woman aged 50 to 60 in good health and CMV-seropositive.

The chain is built from TRBV6-5 and TRBJ2-7; 8 nucleotides line up with TRBD2. CDR3 length equals 15 residues. J lost 7 bases, V lost 5 bases, and 13 bases had no gene match. Germline CDR1 and CDR2: MNHEY and SVGAGI. The CDR3 loop reads CASSGPGLGPGEQYF. In nucleotides, the CDR3 is TGTGCCAGCAGTGGACCGGGACTAGGGCCAGGAGAGCAGTACTTC.

The chain links TRBV6-5 to TRBJ2-5, with TRBD1 identical over 7 bases. This CDR3 has 15 amino acids. In germline, CDR1 is MNHEY, CDR2 SVGAGI. J lost 5 bases, V lost 6 bases, and 12 bases had no gene match. The CDR3 nucleotides read TGTGCCAGCAGCCGCGCTTCGACAGGGATGGAGACCCAGTACTTC. It translates to CASSRASTGMETQYF.

The genes are TRBV29-1 and TRBJ1-1; 7 bases match TRBD1. Germline CDR1 and CDR2: SQVTM and ANQGSEA. Trimming took 3 bases from V and 10 from J; bases not matched to a gene: 5. There are 11 residues in the CDR3. The CDR3, as DNA: TGCAGCGTTGATTTGACAGGGAGAGCTTTCTTT. It encodes CSVDLTGRAFF.

This clone was counted a single time. The chain uses TRBV25-1 and TRBJ2-5; 7 positions agree with TRBD1. Judging by the DNA end, TRBJ2-7 fits better; the J call may be wrong. Germline V gene data show CDR1 as MGHDK and CDR2 as SYGVNS. The CDR3 consists of 15 residues. Here the CDR3 DNA reads TGTGCCAGCTGTTATCACGGACAGGTCTCCTACGAGCAGTACTTC. As protein: CASCYHGQVSYEQYF.

The V call is TRBV6-1, the J call TRBJ1-1, with D unresolved. This CDR3 spans 14 amino acids. Per germline, CDR1 MNHNS and CDR2 SASEGT. Trimming removed 5 bases at V and 5 bases at J, with 15 bases between. The CDR3 DNA reads TGTGCCAGCAGTTCGCGATACCTCGAAACTGAAGCTTTCTTT. It specifies CASSSRYLETEAFF.

The chain employs TRBV15 and TRBJ2-7, with 8 bases aligning to TRBD2. This CDR3 has 14 amino acids. V lost 8 bases to trimming and J lost 4 bases; unmatched junction nucleotides: 10. The germline V gene has CDR1 LNHNV and CDR2 YYDKDF (reference sequence). CDR3 in amino acids: CATAEGRGAYEQYF. In DNA form, the CDR3 reads TGTGCCACCGCCGAGGGGCGGGGGGCGTACGAGCAGTACTTC.

This chain links TRBV7-2 with TRBJ2-1, with a tentative D call TRBD2 (5 bases). The CDR3 loop spans 13 amino acids. Germline lookup yields CDR1 SGHTA and CDR2 FQGNSA. Trimming took 1 base from V and 9 from J, leaving 10 bases between them. The CDR3 DNA reads TGTGCCAGCAGCTTAGGGCAAGAGGGTGAGCAGTTCTTC. Protein sequence: CASSLGQEGEQFF.

The chain is built from TRBV4-3 and TRBJ2-5; a possible D gene is TRBD1 (8 bases). Deletions cut 0 bases from V and 5 bases from J, with 16 bases between. The CDR3 contains 16 residues. The germline V gene encodes CDR1 LGHNA and CDR2 YSLEER. CDR3 amino acids: CASSQDPSGDRETQYF. CDR3 sequence (DNA): TGCGCCAGCAGCCAAGATCCCAGCGGGGACAGGGAGACCCAGTACTTC.

The chain recombines TRBV7-9 with TRBJ2-7, with 7 bases aligning to TRBD2. This CDR3 contains 15 residues. Germline V CDR1 and CDR2: SEHNR, FQNEAQ (reference sequence). J was trimmed by 3 bases and V by 1 base; bases with no gene match: 6. The CDR3 here is CASSLGSSGYYEQYF. The CDR3 DNA sequence: TGTGCCAGCAGCTTAGGGTCTAGCGGATACTACGAGCAGTACTTC.

The J gene is TRBJ1-2, the V gene TRBV28; 8 bases map to TRBD1. Germline CDR1 MDHEN, CDR2 SYDVKM. The V segment lost 4 bases and the J segment 0 bases; nucleotides outside the gene matches: 4. The CDR3 totals 15 residues. The CDR3 DNA follows: TGTGCCAGCAGTTCAGGGGGCCGAGCTAACTATGGCTACACCTTC. The encoded protein is CASSSGGRANYGYTF.

This chain uses TRBV20-1 with TRBJ1-1, with D hard to call. There are 11 residues in the CDR3. Germline V lookup: CDR1 DFQATT, CDR2 SNEGSKA (reference sequence). V lost 6 bases and J lost 4, with 9 bases in between. The CDR3 reads CSAKTSTEAFF. The CDR3 DNA follows: TGCAGTGCCAAAACTAGCACTGAAGCTTTCTTT.

The rearrangement links TRBV4-2 to TRBJ2-6; D unresolved. V lost 1 base and J lost 0, with 10 bases in between. This CDR3 has 17 amino acids. Per the germline V gene, CDR1 is LGHNA and CDR2 is YNFKEQ. The CDR3 nucleotides are TGTGCCAGCAGCCAAGTGAGTGCCCTCTCTGGGGCCAACGTCCTGACTTTC. This gives the protein CASSQVSALSGANVLTF.

The gene calls are TRBV19 and TRBJ1-5; TRBD1 might be the D (5 bases). The CDR3 is 15 residues long. V lost 1 base and J 7 bases, leaving 14 bases between the germline ends. Germline CDR1 LNHDA, CDR2 SQIVND (reference sequence). CDR3 DNA sequence: TGTGCCAGTAGTATAGGGGGGGGACTCGGGCAGCCCCAGCATTTT. This translates into CASSIGGGLGQPQHF.

This clone was seen a few times. V and J are TRBV6-4 and TRBJ1-6, with 7 bases matching TRBD1. The V gene's germline CDR1 is MRHNA and CDR2 SNTAGT. V was pared by 4 bases and J by 9 bases, with 6 bases of the junction left unmatched. This CDR3 is 14 amino acids long. The CDR3 region is CASSAGTELSPLHF. The CDR3 DNA reads TGTGCCAGCAGTGCGGGGACAGAACTTTCACCCCTCCACTTT.

This clone was detected a few times. Distinct nucleotide sequences in the sample also encode this CDR3. V is TRBV6-5 and J is TRBJ2-7; possible D gene TRBD1, 6 bases. The germline V and J ends were trimmed by 4 bases and 2 bases, with 9 bases remaining between them. CDR1 is MNHEY and CDR2 is SVGAGI in the germline V gene. The CDR3 has 13 residues. The CDR3 bases are TGTGCCAGCAGTTTAGGACAGACCTACGAGCAGTACTTC. Its protein is CASSLGQTYEQYF.

V is TRBV5-4 and J is TRBJ2-7; 7 bases fit TRBD1. From germline, CDR1 is SGHNT and CDR2 YYREEE (reference sequence). Trimming removed 3 bases from V and 5 bases from J; junction bases left unmatched: 2. The CDR3 runs to 12 residues. CDR3 region: CASSWGTDEQYF. The DNA of the CDR3 is TGTGCCAGCAGCTGGGGGACAGACGAGCAGTACTTC.

This rearrangement joins TRBV7-2 to TRBJ2-5; D gene uncertain. V gave up 1 base and J gave up 5 bases, with 11 bases separating them. Germline CDR1 SGHTA, CDR2 FQGNSA. The CDR3 runs to 14 residues. The CDR3 DNA sequence: TGTGCCAGCAGCTTAGGGGCAGCTCGGGAGACCCAGTACTTC. Protein product: CASSLGAARETQYF.

The chain is built from TRBV25-1 and TRBJ1-4, with a possible D match to TRBD1 (6 bases). The CDR3 runs to 16 residues. Trimming stripped 4 bases from V and 8 bases from J, with 20 bases between. Per the germline V gene, CDR1 is MGHDK and CDR2 is SYGVNS. CDR3 protein: CASSGWTRGTNEKLFF. CDR3 DNA: TGTGCCAGCAGTGGTTGGACGAGGGGGACGAACGAAAAACTGTTTTTT. Full variable domain (outside the CDR3, taken from reference TRBV25-1 and TRBJ1-4): EADIYQTPRYLVIGTGKKITLECSQTMGHDKMYWYQQDPGMELHLIHYSYGVNSTEKGDLSSESTVSRIRTEHFPLTLESARPSHTSQYLCASSGWTRGTNEKLFFGSGTQLSVL.

This clone was seen a handful of times. The V gene is TRBV4-1, the J gene TRBJ1-1; D gene ambiguous. The germline V gene encodes CDR1 MGHRA and CDR2 YSYEKL. The CDR3 has 11 amino acids. With 1 base removed from V and 11 bases from J, the gap between germline ends came to 8 bases. The CDR3 reads CASSQGRLAFF. The CDR3 DNA reads TGCGCCAGCAGCCAAGGCAGGTTGGCTTTCTTT.

V gene TRBV4-1 combines with J gene TRBJ2-1; D may be TRBD2 (6 bases). Trimming removed 3 bases from V and 6 bases from J, with 6 bases in between. CDR1 is MGHRA, CDR2 YSYEKL, per germline. This CDR3 is 12 amino acids long. CDR3 protein: CASSQGGNEQFF. The DNA of the CDR3 is TGCGCCAGCAGCCAGGGGGGCAATGAGCAGTTCTTC.

In this sample, this clone turned up once. The V and J genes are TRBV11-2 and TRBJ2-7; D possibly corresponds to TRBD2 (5 bases). The V gene lost 1 base and the J gene lost 0 bases, with 13 bases spanning the gap. The CDR3 consists of 16 residues. The V gene's germline CDR1 is SGHAT and CDR2 FQNNGV. The CDR3 region is CASSLGGRAFSYEQYF. The CDR3 DNA reads TGTGCCAGCAGCTTAGGTGGGCGGGCGTTCTCCTACGAGCAGTACTTC.

The chain joins TRBV27 to TRBJ2-2; D may be TRBD2 (5 bases). Trimming shortened V by 6 bases and J by 0 bases, and 11 bases separated the two germline ends. This CDR3 region has 15 residues. Germline CDR1 is MNHEY and CDR2 is SMNVEV (reference sequence). The CDR3 sequence: CASSPTTTNTGELFF. CDR3 DNA sequence: TGTGCCAGCAGCCCGACTACGACGAACACCGGGGAGCTGTTTTTT.

The V gene is TRBV5-1, the J gene TRBJ1-2, with 7 positions matching TRBD1. The length of the CDR3 is 14 residues. Trimming at V came to 4 bases and at J to 2 bases, leaving 5 bases not matched to a gene. Germline CDR1 and CDR2: SGHRS and YFSETQ. The DNA for the CDR3 is TGCGCCAGCAGCCCCGGACAGGCGAACTATGGCTACACCTTC. This encodes CASSPGQANYGYTF.

This chain joins TRBV5-1 and TRBJ1-5, with D perhaps TRBD1 (6 bases). Trimming took 4 bases from V and 2 from J, leaving 16 bases between them. CDR3 length equals 16 residues. Per germline, CDR1 SGHRS and CDR2 YFSETQ. DNA of the CDR3: TGCGCCAGCAGCCCAGATACAGGGACCGGCAATCAGCCCCAGCATTTT. Amino acid sequence: CASSPDTGTGNQPQHF.

The chain recombines TRBV14 with TRBJ1-2; D remains unclear. Trimming stripped 2 bases from V and 8 bases from J, with 15 bases between. The CDR3 is 14 amino acids. The germline V gene encodes CDR1 SGHDN and CDR2 FVKESK. In nucleotides, the CDR3 is TGTGCCAGCAGCCAACAGGATGTGGCAGGAGGCTACACCTTC. Translation gives CASSQQDVAGGYTF.

The chain employs TRBV2 and TRBJ1-6; D might be TRBD1 (5 bases). Germline CDR1 SNHLY, CDR2 FYNNEI. The CDR3 spans 13 residues. V was cut by 5 bases and J by 8 bases, with 10 bases left in between. Written as DNA, the CDR3 is TGTGCCAGCAGTACCGGCAGGGATTCACCCCTCCACTTT. As protein: CASSTGRDSPLHF.

The chain couples TRBV6-5 to TRBJ2-3; 10 positions agree with TRBD1. The CDR3 is made up of 15 amino acids. CDR1 is MNHEY, CDR2 SVGAGI, per germline. The V gene end was trimmed by 6 bases and the J gene end by 4 bases; junction bases not matched to a gene: 7. The DNA of the CDR3 is TGTGCCAGCAGCTCCCGGGACAGGGGCCCAGATACGCAGTATTTT. Its translation: CASSSRDRGPDTQYF.